Listed below are T cell receptor beta chains from one sample, sequenced in a study of shared clonotypes between healthy human individuals. Only in-frame clones appear in the TCRdb table, and some are missing; sequencing was by immunoSEQ multiplex PCR. The data contain millions of clones, around 90% of them singletons. The sequenced sample was naive CD4+ T cells sorted from blood. The receptors were gathered from a man aged 18 to 29 in good health. Each CDR3 is given with its conserved first and last residue. A D gene is named only where the DNA matches it firmly. Clone size appears in some rows only: once, few, many, or a class for an expanded clone.

>.|.|TRBJ1-4|TRBV29-1
CSVKQGTNEKLFF
TGCAGCGTCAAACAGGGAACTAATGAAAAACTGTTTTTT
>.|.|TRBJ2-4|TRBV18
CASSTFLAKNIQYF
TGTGCCAGCTCGACATTTCTAGCCAAAAACATTCAGTACTTC
>.|.|TRBJ1-6|TRBV6-5
CASRTANSPLHF
TGTGCCAGCCGGACAGCTAATTCACCCCTCCACTTT
>once|TRBD1|TRBJ2-7|TRBV5-1
CASSLAGGNGYEQYF
TGCGCCAGCAGCTTAGCAGGGGGCAATGGTTACGAGCAGTACTTC
>.|TRBD1|TRBJ1-6|TRBV7-2
CASSQGQGWSSYNSPLHF
TGTGCCAGCAGCCAAGGACAGGGCTGGAGCTCCTATAATTCACCCCTCCACTTT
>once|.|TRBJ1-1|TRBV18
CASSLDRFNTEAFF
TGTGCCAGCTCCCTGGACAGATTTAACACTGAAGCTTTCTTT
>.|.|TRBJ2-2|TRBV9
CASSVARVGGELFF
TGTGCCAGCAGCGTAGCGAGGGTCGGCGGGGAGCTGTTTTTT
>.|.|TRBJ2-7|TRBV30
CAWSVGGAFPYEQYF
TGTGCCTGGAGTGTGGGTGGGGCATTCCCCTACGAGCAGTACTTC
>few|.|TRBJ1-6|TRBV5-6
CASSLRVRSPLHF
TGTGCCAGCAGCTTGAGAGTACGGTCACCCCTCCACTTT
>.|.|TRBJ2-1|TRBV28
CASRDYNEQFF
TGTGCCAGCAGGGATTACAATGAGCAGTTCTTC
>.|.|TRBJ1-2|TRBV27
CASSPDSYGYTF
TGTGCCAGCAGTCCTGACAGCTATGGCTACACCTTC
>.|.|TRBJ2-3|TRBV27
CASSLYDPWTQYF
TGTGCCAGCAGTTTATATGATCCCTGGACGCAGTATTTT
>few|.|TRBJ1-4|TRBV5-6
CASSLAGSGNEKLFF
TGTGCCAGCAGTCTCGCAGGGAGTGGAAATGAAAAACTGTTTTTT
>.|TRBD2|TRBJ2-1|TRBV7-9
CASSRTGLGPGQFF
TGTGCCAGCAGTCGAACGGGACTAGGCCCGGGGCAGTTCTTC
>once|.|TRBJ1-4|TRBV4-2
CASSQDSNEKLFF
TGTGCCAGCAGCCAAGACAGTAATGAAAAACTGTTTTTT
>.|.|TRBJ1-1|TRBV5-1
CASSLEAVSAEAFF
TGCGCCAGCAGCTTGGAGGCGGTGAGCGCTGAAGCTTTCTTT
>.|.|TRBJ2-2|TRBV11-1
CASSYVDFTGELFF
TGTGCCAGCAGCTACGTGGACTTTACCGGGGAGCTGTTTTTT
>.|.|TRBJ1-5|TRBV5-1
CASSYAGSQPQHF
TGCGCCAGCAGCTACGCAGGCTCTCAGCCCCAGCATTTT
>.|.|TRBJ2-5|TRBV6-5
CASSYSLVETQYF
TGTGCCAGCAGTTACTCTCTTGTGGAGACCCAGTACTTC
>once|TRBD2|TRBJ2-5|TRBV18
CASSPSGVSGRASQETQYF
TGTGCCAGCTCACCGTCAGGGGTCAGCGGGAGGGCTTCCCAAGAGACCCAGTACTTC
>.|.|TRBJ2-3|TRBV5-1
CASSAASDTDTQYF
TGCGCCAGCTCGGCGGCTAGCGACACAGATACGCAGTATTTT
>.|TRBD1|TRBJ2-1|TRBV10-3
CAIGQGVDEQFF
TGTGCCATCGGACAGGGGGTCGATGAGCAGTTCTTC
>.|TRBD1|TRBJ2-2|TRBV30
CAWSVRLGQGADTGELFF
TGTGCCTGGAGTGTACGATTGGGACAGGGGGCGGACACCGGGGAGCTGTTTTTT
>.|TRBD2|TRBJ2-7|TRBV9
CASSVGTSGTYEQYF
TGTGCCAGCAGCGTGGGGACTAGCGGGACCTACGAGCAGTACTTC
>.|TRBD2|TRBJ2-3|TRBV6-1
CASRGPSGGDTQYF
TGTGCCAGCAGGGGCCCTAGCGGGGGAGATACGCAGTATTTT
>.|.|TRBJ2-7|TRBV5-1
CASSLGTGGTYEQYF
TGCGCCAGCAGCTTGGGAACTGGCGGAACCTACGAGCAGTACTTC
>.|TRBD1|TRBJ1-4|TRBV5-4
CASSIRTGEKLFF
TGTGCCAGCAGCATCCGGACAGGCGAAAAACTGTTTTTT
>.|.|TRBJ2-7|TRBV2
CATNIGGRIYEQYF
TGTGCCACCAACATAGGGGGACGAATCTACGAGCAGTACTTC
>.|TRBD1|TRBJ1-1|TRBV19
CASSIDRVITEAFF
TGTGCCAGTAGTATCGACAGGGTTATAACTGAAGCTTTCTTT
>.|.|TRBJ2-3|TRBV10-3
CAIRTLGGGQGSADTQYF
TGTGCCATCAGGACCCTAGGGGGAGGGCAAGGATCCGCAGATACGCAGTATTTT
>.|.|TRBJ2-7|TRBV19
CASSSGRYPYEQYF
TGTGCCAGTAGTAGCGGACGGTACCCCTACGAGCAGTACTTC
>.|TRBD1|TRBJ1-1|TRBV28
CASSLLDRGMNTEAFF
TGTGCCAGCAGTTTATTAGACAGGGGTATGAACACTGAAGCTTTCTTT
>.|TRBD2|TRBJ2-7|TRBV6-1
CATRRGAGGSDEQYF
TGTGCCACCCGTCGGGGAGCGGGAGGGTCAGACGAGCAGTACTTC
>.|.|TRBJ2-5|TRBV28
CASRLTGPQETQYF
TGTGCCAGCAGGTTGACAGGCCCCCAAGAGACCCAGTACTTC
>.|.|TRBJ2-3|TRBV5-8
CASSLWFTDTQYF
TGTGCCAGCAGCCTTTGGTTCACAGATACGCAGTATTTT
>once|TRBD2|TRBJ2-3|TRBV19
CASSFRTSGSTDTQYF
TGTGCCAGTAGTTTCCGGACTAGCGGAAGCACAGATACGCAGTATTTT
>.|.|TRBJ2-6|TRBV2
CASSGTASGANVLTF
TGTGCCAGCAGTGGGACCGCCTCTGGGGCCAACGTCCTGACTTTC
>.|.|TRBJ1-5|TRBV28
CASGSEGLGNQPQHF
TGTGCCAGCGGAAGTGAGGGGTTGGGCAATCAGCCCCAGCATTTT
>.|.|TRBJ1-2|TRBV2
CASSERGRIGTF
TGTGCCAGCAGTGAAAGGGGGAGAATTGGCACCTTC
>.|.|TRBJ1-5|TRBV19
CASSIQFQPQHF
TGTGCCAGTAGTATACAGTTTCAGCCCCAGCATTTT
>once|TRBD2|TRBJ2-5|TRBV10-3
CAIRSSGPQETQYF
TGTGCCATCAGATCTAGCGGACCCCAAGAGACCCAGTACTTC
>.|.|TRBJ2-3|TRBV30
CAWLGGGRTDTQYF
TGTGCCTGGTTAGGGGGGGGAAGGACAGATACGCAGTATTTT
>.|.|TRBJ1-4|TRBV7-2
CASSSGGAPNEKLFF
TGTGCCAGCAGCTCCGGCGGGGCTCCTAATGAAAAACTGTTTTTT
>.|TRBD1|TRBJ1-2|TRBV5-6
CASSSTGDEDYGYTF
TGTGCCAGCAGCTCGACAGGGGACGAGGACTATGGCTACACCTTC
>.|.|TRBJ1-3|TRBV6-1
CASSERSLQVSSGNTIYF
TGTGCCAGCAGTGAGCGCTCGCTACAGGTCAGCTCTGGAAACACCATATATTTT
>.|.|TRBJ1-3|TRBV28
CASSLYYRENTIYF
TGTGCCAGCAGTTTATACTACAGGGAAAACACCATATATTTT
>.|.|TRBJ1-5|TRBV6-6
CASTQRSNQPQHF
TGTGCCAGCACCCAAAGGAGCAATCAGCCCCAGCATTTT
>.|TRBD1|TRBJ2-1|TRBV5-4
CASSSGTGVQNEQFF
TGTGCCAGCAGCTCCGGGACAGGGGTGCAGAATGAGCAGTTCTTC
>.|TRBD2|TRBJ2-7|TRBV7-2
CASSAGLARYEQYF
TGTGCCAGCAGCGCGGGACTAGCGCGCTACGAGCAGTACTTC
>.|.|TRBJ2-3|TRBV19
CASSSPREVIGTQYF
TGTGCCAGTAGTTCCCCCAGGGAAGTCATTGGGACGCAGTATTTT
>once|TRBD1|TRBJ1-2|TRBV28
CASSPQRGLGYTF
TGTGCCAGCAGCCCACAAAGGGGGCTTGGCTACACCTTC
>.|TRBD1|TRBJ1-5|TRBV4-1
CASSQESGTGYQPQHF
TGCGCCAGCAGCCAAGAATCGGGGACAGGGTATCAGCCCCAGCATTTT
>.|TRBD1|TRBJ1-5|TRBV6-1
CASSGGTGLNQPQHF
TGTGCCAGCAGTGGAGGGACAGGCCTCAATCAGCCCCAGCATTTT
>few|TRBD1|TRBJ1-1|TRBV2
CASSEDGTGVFTEAFF
TGTGCCAGCAGTGAAGATGGGACAGGGGTATTCACTGAAGCTTTCTTT
>.|.|TRBJ1-1|TRBV30
CASTTVTLGTEAFF
TGTGCCTCCACGACAGTCACCCTAGGCACTGAAGCTTTCTTT